The T cell receptor (beta chain) under discussion was sequenced for a study of blood T cell repertoires in COVID-19. V lost 5 bases and J lost 0; bases outside the gene matches: 4. There are 15 residues in the CDR3. The V gene's germline CDR1 is LNHDA and CDR2 SQIVND (reference sequence). The data were produced by immunoSEQ multiplex PCR, yet TCRdb's version contains in-frame clones alone and is incomplete. The table records about 320,000 clones, 87% of them present only once. Material for sequencing was PBMCs or T cells enriched from blood (not recorded which). V gene TRBV19 combines with J gene TRBJ1-3, with TRBD1 identical over 7 bases. The clonotype originates from a woman aged 25 to 39 who had recovered from COVID-19. The CDR3 protein is CASSRTGVSGNTIYF. CDR3 bases: TGTGCCAGTAGTCGTACAGGGGTCTCTGGAAACACCATATATTTT.